The text below deals with one T cell receptor beta chain. TCRdb itself ran the reads through MiXCR, one entry per CDR3 protein. The sample includes 12,000 to 15,000 distinct CDR3 sequences, approximately 30% of them seen just once. Trimming cost V 7 bases and J 4 bases; bases outside gene matches: 13. The germline CDR1 and CDR2 sequences are GTSNPN and SVGIG (reference sequence). The CDR3 contains 16 residues. This TCR was recovered from a human donor. Sequencing was carried out using blood. V gene TRBV30 combines with J gene TRBJ2-3, with 11 positions matching TRBD2. In DNA, the CDR3 is TGTGCCTTCGAGCTTCGACTAGCGGGACTAGCAGATACGCAGTATTTT. Amino acids: CAFELRLAGLADTQYF.